This T cell receptor (beta chain) originates from a study of blood T cell repertoires in COVID-19. The CDR3 is 14 amino acids. Germline V CDR1 and CDR2: LGHNT, FRNRAP. After removal of 1 base from V and 2 bases from J, the junction contained 1 base not matched to a gene. Assay used: immunoSEQ multiplex PCR; TCRdb lists only in-frame clones, some missing. The data contain approximately 160,000 clones, around 83% of them seen just once; the ten biggest clones take up roughly 7.2%. Sequencing was done on a sample of peripheral blood. J is TRBJ2-5 and V is TRBV12-5, with 7 positions matching TRBD1. The clonotype originates from a woman in her forties or fifties in a cohort sampled during active or convalescent COVID-19. CDR3 sequence: CASGLGDSQETQYF. The CDR3 DNA follows: TGTGCTAGTGGTTTGGGGGACAGTCAAGAGACCCAGTACTTC.